These T cell receptor beta chains were read from a single sample in a study of T-cell reconstitution after alpha-beta-depleted transplantation in children. A single record per CDR3 protein comes from TCRdb applying MiXCR to the PCR reads. Seen here are approximately 650,000 distinct CDR3 sequences, less than 15% observed once, and the top ten hold 0.79%. The specimen was PBMCs, collected before TCRalphabeta/CD19-depleted stem cell transplant. These receptors came from a girl aged 2-10 years with congenital amegakaryocytic thrombocytopenia, due to receive a stem cell transplant. Both conserved end residues are part of each CDR3. D genes are given only for firm matches. Clone size is not always given. Where it is, it says once, few, many or a class for expanded clones.

>-|TRBJ2-7|TRBV7-2|TRBD2
TGTGCCAGCAGTTCGACTCGGGCTAGCGGGAGGGACGAGCAGTACTTC
CASSSTRASGRDEQYF
>few|TRBJ2-7|TRBV5-6|-
TGTGCCAGCAGCTTCGACCGCACTATCACCTACGAGCAGTACTTC
CASSFDRTITYEQYF
>many|TRBJ2-3|TRBV9|-
TGTGCCAGCAGCTTCCGATCGAATACGCAGTATTTT
CASSFRSNTQYF
>-|TRBJ2-1|TRBV7-8|-
TGTGCCAGCAGCCGCCTCCCAGGGCCATACAATGAGCAGTTCTTC
CASSRLPGPYNEQFF
>many|TRBJ2-1|TRBV20-1|TRBD2
TGCAGTGCTCTCTCGGGAGGGGGAGGGCGGAATGAGCAGTTCTTC
CSALSGGGGRNEQFF
>many|TRBJ1-4|TRBV7-8|TRBD1
TGTGCCAGCAGCCCTCAAGCGCACAGGGGAGAGGAAAAACTGTTTTTT
CASSPQAHRGEEKLFF
>-|TRBJ1-1|TRBV7-8|-
TGTGCCAGCAGCTCAGTCCGGGGCCAGTTCGAAGCTTTCTTT
CASSSVRGQFEAFF
>-|TRBJ2-1|TRBV5-1|TRBD1
TGCGCCAGCAGCGACACAGGGGGTCCCTACAATGAGCAGTTCTTC
CASSDTGGPYNEQFF
>many|TRBJ2-5|TRBV12-3/TRBV12-4|TRBD2
TGTGCCATCGGTAGCGGGGAAGAAGAGACCCAGTACTTC
CAIGSGEEETQYF
>-|TRBJ2-1|TRBV24-1|TRBD2
TGTGCCACCAGAGGACTAGCGGGAGGGCCGGCGTTCTTC
CATRGLAGGPAFF
>few|TRBJ2-3|TRBV19|-
TGTGCCAGTAGTTCGGCAGTTAGCACAGATACGCAGTATTTT
CASSSAVSTDTQYF
>many|TRBJ2-3|TRBV5-6|-
TGTGCCAGCAGGAAGGGTGGCCGTACAGATACGCAGTATTTT
CASRKGGRTDTQYF
>few|TRBJ1-3|TRBV5-1|-
TGCGCCAGCAGCTCCATCCCCGGGGATCCACAACACTCTGGAAACACCATATATTTT
CASSSIPGDPQHSGNTIYF
>-|TRBJ2-7|TRBV7-6|TRBD2
TGTGCCAGCAGCTTAGCACATTTTGAGCGGGGCTACGAGCAGTACTTC
CASSLAHFERGYEQYF
>-|TRBJ2-1|TRBV20-1|TRBD2
TGCAGTGCTCTGACTAGCGGGGGGGTTTCCTACAATGAGCAGTTCTTC
CSALTSGGVSYNEQFF
>-|TRBJ2-2|TRBV12-3/TRBV12-4|-
TGTGCCAGTAAAGTCTTGGTGGGGAACACCGGGGAGCTGTTTTTT
CASKVLVGNTGELFF
>-|TRBJ2-7|TRBV18|TRBD1
TGTGCCAGCTCACCACCGCTCCCGGACAGGGGTCTACGTGACGAGCAGTACTTC
CASSPPLPDRGLRDEQYF
>many|TRBJ1-1|TRBV20-1|-
TGCAGTGCTCCCCATGAGCGCATGAACACTGAAGCTTTCTTT
CSAPHERMNTEAFF
>many|TRBJ1-1|TRBV20-1|-
TGCAGTGCTAGAGATCCTGCTTCGCGTATGAACACTGAAGCTTTCTTT
CSARDPASRMNTEAFF
>many|TRBJ1-2|TRBV5-1|-
TGCGCCAGCAGCTTGGGGGAAGGCAGGGTTCGTGGCTACACCTTC
CASSLGEGRVRGYTF
>few|TRBJ2-3|TRBV5-1|-
TGCGCCAGCAGCTACACAGGGATTAGCACAGATACGCAGTATTTT
CASSYTGISTDTQYF
>few|TRBJ1-1|TRBV5-1|-
TGCGCCAGCAGTGACGGGGTGAACACTGAAGCTTTCTTT
CASSDGVNTEAFF